The next 32 T cell receptor beta chains were all read from a single sample in a study of cytomegalovirus exposure and HLA in healthy donors. The protocol was immunoSEQ multiplex PCR, while the TCRdb copy is restricted to in-frame clones and leaves out a portion. The data contain approximately 270,000 clones, almost 90% of them singletons. The sample was PBMCs. The receptors originated from a woman aged 18-29 years in good health and CMV-seronegative.

The chain carries TRBV30 and TRBJ2-7, with a possible D match to TRBD2 (5 bases). The CDR3 sequence is 12 residues long. Trimming took 8 bases from V and 5 from J, leaving 16 bases between them. From germline, CDR1 is GTSNPN and CDR2 SVGIG (reference sequence). CDR3 coding DNA: TGTGCCCACCTCCGGGGATTCCACGAGCAGTACTTC. Its protein product is CAHLRGFHEQYF. Full variable domain (rest looked up from reference TRBV30 and TRBJ2-7): SQTIHQWPATLVQPVGSPLSLECTVEGTSNPNLYWYRQAAGRGLQLLFYSVGIGQISSEVPQNLSASRPQDRQFILSSKKLLLSDSGFYLCAHLRGFHEQYFGPGTRLTVT.

This chain joins TRBV6-1 and TRBJ2-3; TRBD2 might be the D (5 bases). The CDR3 runs to 14 residues. Trimming cost V 7 bases and J 3 bases, with 14 bases left between them. Germline-derived CDR1 and CDR2 are MNHNS and SASEGT. CDR3 loop: CASKPGMRTDTQYF. In DNA, the CDR3 is TGTGCCAGCAAACCGGGGATGAGGACAGATACGCAGTATTTT.

This chain uses TRBV2 with TRBJ1-5; D remains ambiguous. The length of the CDR3 is 14 residues. CDR1 is SNHLY, CDR2 FYNNEI, per germline. Deletions cut 4 bases from V and 1 base from J, with 8 bases between. This chain's CDR3 is CASSADTSNQPQHF. The CDR3 DNA reads as TGTGCCAGCAGTGCCGACACGAGCAATCAGCCCCAGCATTTT.

The chain uses TRBV6-5 and TRBJ2-2; 11 nucleotides line up with TRBD1. CDR1 is MNHEY, CDR2 SVGAGI, per germline. V gave up 4 bases and J gave up 6 bases; unmatched junction bases: 4. The length of the CDR3 is 15 residues. The CDR3: CASSSPGQGAGELFF. The CDR3 DNA is TGTGCCAGCAGTTCCCCGGGACAGGGGGCCGGGGAGCTGTTTTTT.

This clone was found once. The V gene is TRBV5-4, the J gene TRBJ2-1; 12 nucleotides align to TRBD2. CDR3 length equals 17 residues. CDR1 and CDR2 (germline): SGHNT, YYREEE (reference sequence). The V and J ends lost 4 bases and 9 bases, in that order; junction bases with no gene match: 14. As DNA, the CDR3 is TGTGCCAGCAGCCCCACGCGTGGGCTAGCGGGGGGGTCTGAGCAGTTCTTC. Its protein is CASSPTRGLAGGSEQFF. The whole variable domain, filled in from reference TRBV5-4 and TRBJ2-1, reads ETGVTQSPTHLIKTRGQQVTLRCSSQSGHNTVSWYQQALGQGPQFIFQYYREEENGRGNFPPRFSGLQFPNYSSELNVNALELDDSALYLCASSPTRGLAGGSEQFFGPGTRLTVL.

The chain has TRBV4-1 and TRBJ2-1; D is possibly TRBD1 (5 bases). V was pared by 2 bases and J by 0 bases, with 14 bases between. This CDR3 is built from 17 residues. In germline, CDR1 is MGHRA, CDR2 YSYEKL. The CDR3 nucleotides read TGCGCCAGCAGCCAATTGAGACAGAGAGTCTCCTACAATGAGCAGTTCTTC. Translation: CASSQLRQRVSYNEQFF.

The chain has TRBV10-3 and TRBJ1-1, with 9 nucleotides matching TRBD1. The CDR3 is 15 residues long. V lost 6 bases to trimming and J lost 1 base; unmatched junction nucleotides: 6. CDR1 ENHRY and CDR2 SYGVKD come from the germline V gene. The CDR3 DNA follows: TGTGCCATCAGACGCGGGACAGGGAAGAACACTGAAGCTTTCTTT. This gives the protein CAIRRGTGKNTEAFF.

This chain links TRBV14 with TRBJ2-1; maybe TRBD1 (5 bases). Germline CDR1 SGHDN, CDR2 FVKESK. V was cut by 5 bases and J by 5 bases, with 7 bases left in between. The CDR3 loop spans 12 amino acids. The CDR3 loop is CASSRTNNEQFF. CDR3 nucleotide sequence: TGTGCCAGCAGCAGGACAAACAATGAGCAGTTCTTC.

V is TRBV28 and J is TRBJ2-2; TRBD1 is a possible D gene (6 bases). CDR1 is MDHEN and CDR2 is SYDVKM in the germline V gene. The CDR3 loop spans 14 amino acids. Trimming left V 3 bases short and J 4 bases short, with 9 bases between. The CDR3 DNA reads TGTGCCAGCAGTTTTACAGGGCGCACCGGGGAGCTGTTTTTT. As protein: CASSFTGRTGELFF.

The rearrangement links TRBV27 to TRBJ2-5; 15 bases line up with TRBD2. Germline CDR1 reads MNHEY; CDR2 reads SMNVEV (reference sequence). With 5 bases clipped from V and 2 bases from J, the junction kept 3 bases outside the gene matches. The CDR3 has 16 amino acids. CDR3 DNA: TGTGCCAGCAGTCCAGGACTAGCGGGGGGGCAAGAGACCCAGTACTTC. It is translated as CASSPGLAGGQETQYF.

This clone was counted only a few times. This chain connects TRBV19 to TRBJ1-5; 9 bases are shared with TRBD1. The CDR3 sequence is 15 residues long. V lost 4 bases, J lost 5 bases, and 6 bases stayed unmatched. The germline V gene encodes CDR1 LNHDA and CDR2 SQIVND (reference sequence). CDR3 nucleotide sequence: TGTGCCAGTAGTACGGACAGGGGTACCTATCAGCCCCAGCATTTT. It yields the protein CASSTDRGTYQPQHF.

This chain connects TRBV10-3 to TRBJ2-2; no reliable D call. This CDR3 is built from 11 residues. CDR1 and CDR2 (germline): ENHRY, SYGVKD. V was cut by 6 bases and J by 6 bases, with 5 bases left in between. This chain's CDR3 is CAIRIAGELFF. The CDR3 nucleotides read TGTGCCATCAGAATCGCCGGGGAGCTGTTTTTT.

The chain combines TRBV5-6 with TRBJ1-6; perhaps TRBD1 as D (5 bases). With 2 bases removed from V and 0 bases from J, the gap between germline ends came to 9 bases. The CDR3 consists of 16 residues. Germline V gene lookup returns CDR1 SGHDT and CDR2 YYEEEE. CDR3 sequence reads: CASSLGAVSYNSPLHF. The CDR3 bases are TGTGCCAGCAGCTTAGGGGCAGTCTCCTATAATTCACCCCTCCACTTT.

The chain recombines TRBV5-1 with TRBJ2-7; weak D call: TRBD1 (6 bases). The CDR3 consists of 15 residues. Germline assignment: CDR1 SGHRS and CDR2 YFSETQ. Trimming stripped 2 bases from V and 3 bases from J, with 15 bases between. The CDR3 is CASSLTIDRRYEQYF. The CDR3 DNA is TGCGCCAGCAGCTTAACTATCGACAGGCGCTACGAGCAGTACTTC.

The chain has TRBV5-1 and TRBJ2-7, with D tentatively TRBD2 (6 bases). V shed 4 bases and J shed 4 bases, with 24 bases lying between them. CDR1 and CDR2 (germline): SGHRS, YFSETQ. CDR3 length equals 17 residues. Here the CDR3 DNA reads TGCGCCAGCAGCGCCCGCTCGGGGGACGTGACCCGGTACGAGCAGTACTTC. Amino acids: CASSARSGDVTRYEQYF.

This clone was detected once. The chain joins TRBV10-2 to TRBJ1-5, with D possibly TRBD1 on 5 matching bases. This CDR3 comprises 14 residues. Germline-derived CDR1 and CDR2 are WSHSY and SAAADI. V dropped 6 bases and J dropped 7 bases, with 16 bases sitting between them. The CDR3 loop reads CASRPIPGWQPQHF. The CDR3, as DNA: TGCGCCAGCAGGCCTATACCAGGGTGGCAGCCCCAGCATTTT.

The CDR3 DNA is TGTGCCAGCAGCTTGGCAGCGGGGAACAATGAGCAGTTCTTC. Its translation is CASSLAAGNNEQFF. The chain links TRBV5-6 to TRBJ2-1; TRBD2 agrees at 7 bases. The junction had 2 bases not matched to a gene; V was cut back by 0 bases and J by 5 bases. This CDR3 has 14 amino acids. The germline V gene encodes CDR1 SGHDT and CDR2 YYEEEE.

This chain connects TRBV28 to TRBJ1-6; unclear D gene. CDR3 length equals 16 residues. The germline gives CDR1 MDHEN, CDR2 SYDVKM. V lost 3 bases and J lost 7, with 16 bases in between. The CDR3 protein is CASSFPEKRPNSPLHF. The CDR3 nucleotides are TGTGCCAGCAGTTTCCCAGAAAAGAGGCCAAATTCACCCCTCCACTTT.

This rearrangement joins TRBV2 to TRBJ2-4, with TRBD1 as a possible D gene (6 bases). V lost 4 bases, J lost 5 bases, and 9 bases lay in between. This CDR3 is 13 amino acids long. Germline CDR1 reads SNHLY; CDR2 reads FYNNEI. The CDR3 sequence: CASSVGAQNIQYF. CDR3 nucleotides: TGTGCCAGCAGTGTGGGGGCTCAAAACATTCAGTACTTC.

Concerning this clone itself: A read error may account for a junction end that differs from germline. The J gene is TRBJ2-3, the V gene TRBV6-4, with TRBD2 as a possible D gene (7 bases). The CDR3 consists of 14 residues. Germline assignment: CDR1 MRHNA and CDR2 SNTAGT. CDR3 loop: CASRDWGGADTQYF. CDR3 DNA: TGTGCCAGCAGAGACTGGGGGGGCGCAGATACGCAGTATTTT.

Written as DNA, the CDR3 is TGTGCCAGCAGTCGACATATACAGGGGGTGAACACTGAAGCTTTCTTT. It encodes CASSRHIQGVNTEAFF. The chain combines TRBV27 with TRBJ1-1, with TRBD1 matching over 8 bases. The germline V gene has CDR1 MNHEY and CDR2 SMNVEV (reference sequence). The V gene end was trimmed by 5 bases and the J gene end by 0 bases; junction bases not matched to a gene: 8. The CDR3 is made up of 16 amino acids.

The chain uses TRBV28 and TRBJ2-1, with 11 bases aligning to TRBD2. Trimming removed 5 bases from V and 7 bases from J; junction bases left unmatched: 7. The CDR3 loop spans 15 amino acids. Per the germline V gene, CDR1 is MDHEN and CDR2 is SYDVKM. The CDR3 bases are TGTGCCAGCAGTCCCCGAACTAGCGGGGGAAATGAGCAGTTCTTC. Translating it yields CASSPRTSGGNEQFF.

This chain connects TRBV9 to TRBJ2-2; D may be TRBD1 (6 bases). The CDR3 length is 14 residues. CDR1 is SGDLS, CDR2 YYNGEE, per germline. V lost 3 bases to trimming and J lost 2 bases, with 8 bases between them. The CDR3 reads CASSGGRNTGELFF. The DNA of the CDR3 is TGTGCCAGCAGCGGGGGGCGCAACACCGGGGAGCTGTTTTTT.

V gene TRBV30 combines with J gene TRBJ1-1, with a weak D call TRBD1 (5 bases). Trimming left V 1 base short and J 4 bases short, with 10 bases between. CDR3 length: 13 residues. From germline, CDR1 is GTSNPN and CDR2 SVGIG (reference sequence). CDR3 DNA sequence: TGTGCCTGGAGTGAGGAAAGGGGCACTGAAGCTTTCTTT. Its protein product is CAWSEERGTEAFF. Full variable domain (remainder filled in from reference TRBV30 and TRBJ1-1): SQTIHQWPATLVQPVGSPLSLECTVEGTSNPNLYWYRQAAGRGLQLLFYSVGIGQISSEVPQNLSASRPQDRQFILSSKKLLLSDSGFYLCAWSEERGTEAFFGQGTRLTVV.

The gene calls are TRBV6-6 and TRBJ1-1, with D perhaps matching TRBD1 (6 bases). Germline values: CDR1 MNHNY, CDR2 SVGAGI (reference sequence). Trimming left V 10 bases short and J 3 bases short, with 12 bases between. CDR3 length: 12 residues. The CDR3 here is CATRQVDTEAFF. CDR3 bases: TGTGCCACCCGACAGGTGGACACTGAAGCTTTCTTT.

This chain links TRBV7-6 with TRBJ2-2; D unresolved. Germline-derived CDR1 and CDR2 are SGHVS and FNYEAQ. The CDR3 sequence is 13 residues long. Trimming pared 7 bases from V and 6 bases from J, leaving 12 bases between. CDR3 region: CASNNQVAGELFF. The CDR3 DNA reads as TGTGCCAGCAATAATCAGGTTGCCGGGGAGCTGTTTTTT.

V gene TRBV28 combines with J gene TRBJ2-7, with D possibly TRBD2 on 6 matching bases. The CDR3 has 14 amino acids. Looked up from germline, CDR1 is MDHEN and CDR2 is SYDVKM. The V gene lost 6 bases and the J gene lost 2 bases, with 14 bases spanning the gap. As DNA, the CDR3 is TGTGCCAGCAGAGTGGGACTGCAGACCTACGAGCAGTACTTC. It encodes CASRVGLQTYEQYF.

The chain is built from TRBV7-9 and TRBJ1-4, with D tentatively TRBD1 (5 bases). The CDR3 consists of 16 residues. Trimming took 0 bases from V and 1 from J, leaving 9 bases between them. Germline V lookup: CDR1 SEHNR, CDR2 FQNEAQ (reference sequence). The CDR3 DNA reads as TGTGCCAGCAGCTTAGCGCAAGGGGTAACTAATGAAAAACTGTTTTTT. Translated: CASSLAQGVTNEKLFF.

The rearrangement links TRBV4-3 to TRBJ1-3, with D possibly being TRBD1 (6 bases). The CDR3 is made up of 14 amino acids. Germline CDR1 LGHNA, CDR2 YSLEER. Trimming left V 2 bases short and J 4 bases short, with 9 bases between. Written as DNA, the CDR3 is TGCGCCAGCAGCCAAACAGGGTCGGGAAACACCATATATTTT. Protein sequence: CASSQTGSGNTIYF.

The genes are TRBV6-1 and TRBJ2-2; D gene uncertain. The V gene's germline CDR1 is MNHNS and CDR2 SASEGT. The CDR3 is 13 amino acids. V lost 8 bases to trimming and J lost 5 bases, with 12 bases between them. The CDR3 here is CASCVTETGELFF. As DNA, the CDR3 is TGTGCCAGCTGTGTCACGGAGACCGGGGAGCTGTTTTTT.

This chain's CDR3 is CASSERGHYTGELFF. The DNA of the CDR3 is TGTGCCAGCAGTGAACGGGGACATTACACCGGGGAGCTGTTTTTT. J is TRBJ2-2 and V is TRBV25-1, with D perhaps TRBD1 (6 bases). With 2 bases removed from V and 3 bases from J, the gap between germline ends came to 10 bases. Per germline, CDR1 MGHDK and CDR2 SYGVNS. The CDR3 contains 15 residues. The full variable domain, completed using reference TRBV25-1 and TRBJ2-2, is EADIYQTPRYLVIGTGKKITLECSQTMGHDKMYWYQQDPGMELHLIHYSYGVNSTEKGDLSSESTVSRIRTEHFPLTLESARPSHTSQYLCASSERGHYTGELFFGEGSRLTVL.

This rearrangement joins TRBV14 to TRBJ1-1; TRBD1 might be the D (6 bases). V was pared by 4 bases and J by 3 bases, with 12 bases between. Germline CDR1 is SGHDN and CDR2 is FVKESK. This CDR3 is built from 14 residues. The chain's CDR3 is CASSPLGGHTEAFF. The CDR3 nucleotides read TGTGCCAGCAGCCCCCTAGGGGGTCACACTGAAGCTTTCTTT. The full variable domain, with the rest looked up from reference TRBV14 and TRBJ1-1, is EAGVTQFPSHSVIEKGQTVTLRCDPISGHDNLYWYRRVMGKEIKFLLHFVKESKQDESGMPNNRFLAERTGGTYSTLKVQPAELEDSGVYFCASSPLGGHTEAFFGQGTRLTVV.